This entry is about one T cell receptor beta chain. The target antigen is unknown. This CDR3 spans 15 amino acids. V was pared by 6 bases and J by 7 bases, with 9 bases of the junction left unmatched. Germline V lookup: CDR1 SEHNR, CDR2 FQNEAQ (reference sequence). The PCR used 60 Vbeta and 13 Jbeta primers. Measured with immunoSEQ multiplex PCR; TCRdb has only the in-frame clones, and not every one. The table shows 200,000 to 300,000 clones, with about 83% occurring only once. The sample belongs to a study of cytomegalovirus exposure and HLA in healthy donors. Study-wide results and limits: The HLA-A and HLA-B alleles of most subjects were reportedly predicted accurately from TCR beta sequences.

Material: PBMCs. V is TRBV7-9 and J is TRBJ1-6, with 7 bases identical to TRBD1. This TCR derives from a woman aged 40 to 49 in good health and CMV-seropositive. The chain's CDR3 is CASRGTEAKNSPLHF. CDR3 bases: TGTGCCAGCAGGGGGACAGAGGCGAAGAATTCACCCCTCCACTTT.